Described below is a single TCR beta chain sequence and its context. The antigen this receptor binds is unknown. No base quality information exists; no much larger clone differs at one position. The cohort included 25 to 35 patients with locally advanced or metastatic urothelial carcinoma who were treated at Memorial Sloan Kettering on a trial protocol. Peripheral blood mononuclear cells were collected from each patient pretreatment and during treatment, giving between 1 and 8 total time points per patient. The Qiagen DNeasy Blood extraction kit was used to purify genomic DNA from total PBMCs and tumor samples. PBMCs were collected pretreatment and during treatment, and were isolated and stored as previously described. The sample comes from a study of PD-L1 blockade in urothelial cancer (dated by TCRdb to the late 2010s). Some background on the complete study: Therapy was started in the mid-2010s for all patients, and atezolizumab 1,200 mg was administered intravenously every 3 weeks. Pretreatment blood TCR-seq was available for 30 or so patients, at least one posttreatment blood collection was obtained for 25 or so patients, and tumor TCR-seq was available for 25 or so patients. The study was an exploratory multi-omic analysis of somatic, immune and clinical correlates of response to PD-L1 blockade with atezolizumab in urothelial cancer. Progression-free survival longer than 6 months counted as durable clinical benefit, and TCR features were additionally tested against both progression-free and overall survival. TCR sequencing covered pretreatment tumor samples and matched, serially collected peripheral blood taken before and after atezolizumab treatment. Blood samples yielded a median of roughly 150,000 T cells and more than 80,000 unique TCRs, with median clonality around 0.083. In the same patients, pretreatment tumors underwent whole exome sequencing and RNA sequencing in addition to TCR sequencing. About 85% of the roughly 30 patients were males with bladder-origin urothelial cancer, and about 65% of the roughly 30 reported a prior smoking history. Blood samples were analyzed at two time points: 3 weeks after treatment start (second dose) and 6 weeks after treatment start. Patients had an ECOG performance status of 0 or 1 and had received between 0 and 3 prior chemotherapy regimens. Durable clinical benefit was achieved by nine patients and was not achieved by 20 patients.

To estimate absolute template abundance from read counts, synthetic TCR analog templates were spiked into each PCR. TCRbeta CDR3 regions were amplified from genomic DNA with bias-controlled V and J gene primers using the immunoSEQ assay. Sequencing of rearranged TCRbeta segments was performed at approximately 20X coverage. In the paper's pipeline: Sequencing errors were corrected by clustering and CDR3s were annotated against IMGT to assign V, D and J genes. Only productive TCRbeta rearrangements were used in downstream analyses, excluding out-of-frame or stop-codon sequences. To compute clonality, Shannon entropy was normalized by the log of the number of unique productive sequences and then subtracted from one. Fisher's exact test with Benjamini-Hochberg correction, at a threshold of adjusted p below 0.01, was used to find clones that differed between time points or between blood and tumor. TCRdb carries this immuneACCESS record with in-frame sequences only. Its versions omit some clonotypes, under half of them owing to an unresolved V gene in the studies checked, with the rest unexplained. From that table come the V and J calls and clone size; the DNA was used to work out D and trimming. This sample has some 100,000 clones in its table, and approximately 91% of those were observed once. 0.92% of the sample rests with the top ten.

Overall results and qualifications from the work: Because of the small sample size (n of about 30) and the many exploratory analyses performed, the results are intended to be regarded as hypothesis-generating. Greater expansion of tumor-associated TCR clones in peripheral blood 3 weeks after the start of treatment was observed in patients with durable benefit (n of about 20, p = 0.022). Improved progression-free and overall survival was found to be associated with pretreatment peripheral blood TCR clonality below the median.

This TCR was sampled from a woman of 80 years or more with urothelial cancer. The material was PBMCs, obtained around atezolizumab (anti-PD-L1) treatment.

The CDR3 amino acid sequence is: CASSEMRGRETQYF. The DNA reads as follows: TGTGCCAGCAGTGAGATGCGGGGGAGGGAGACCCAGTACTTC. The V gene is TRBV2 and the J gene is TRBJ2-5, with 7 middle bases fitting TRBD2. The CDR3 measures 14 amino acids from cysteine to phenylalanine. Only the CDR3 DNA is retained, 42 bases long and in frame from the first base. V is cut back by 3 bases and J by 5 bases, with 6 bases in the junction unmatched. The germline V gene specifies SNHLY as CDR1 and FYNNEI as CDR2.